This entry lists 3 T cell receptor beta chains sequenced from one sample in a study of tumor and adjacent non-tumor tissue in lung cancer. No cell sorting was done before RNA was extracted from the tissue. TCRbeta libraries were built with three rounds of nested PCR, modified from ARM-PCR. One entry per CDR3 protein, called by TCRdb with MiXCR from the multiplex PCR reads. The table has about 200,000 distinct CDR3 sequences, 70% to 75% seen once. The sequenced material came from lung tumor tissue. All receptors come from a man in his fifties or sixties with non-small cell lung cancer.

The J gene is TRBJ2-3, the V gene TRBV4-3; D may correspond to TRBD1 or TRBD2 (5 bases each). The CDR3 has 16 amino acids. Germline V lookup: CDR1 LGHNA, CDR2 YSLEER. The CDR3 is CAISQDRADTTDTQYF. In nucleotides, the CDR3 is TGCGCGATCAGCCAAGATAGAGCGGACACCACAGATACGCAGTATTTT.

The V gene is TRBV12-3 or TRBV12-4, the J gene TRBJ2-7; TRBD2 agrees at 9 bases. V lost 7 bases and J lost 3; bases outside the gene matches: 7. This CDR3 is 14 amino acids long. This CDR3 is CASNGPSGIYEQYF. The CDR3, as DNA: TGTGCCAGCAACGGCCCTAGCGGGATCTACGAGCAGTACTTC.

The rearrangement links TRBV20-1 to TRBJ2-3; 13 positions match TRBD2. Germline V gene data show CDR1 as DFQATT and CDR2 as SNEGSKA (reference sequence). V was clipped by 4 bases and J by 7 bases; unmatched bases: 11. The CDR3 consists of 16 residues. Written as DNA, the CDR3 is TGCAGTGCTACTGGACTAGCGGGGGCCTTCGCATATACGCAGTATTTT. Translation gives CSATGLAGAFAYTQYF.